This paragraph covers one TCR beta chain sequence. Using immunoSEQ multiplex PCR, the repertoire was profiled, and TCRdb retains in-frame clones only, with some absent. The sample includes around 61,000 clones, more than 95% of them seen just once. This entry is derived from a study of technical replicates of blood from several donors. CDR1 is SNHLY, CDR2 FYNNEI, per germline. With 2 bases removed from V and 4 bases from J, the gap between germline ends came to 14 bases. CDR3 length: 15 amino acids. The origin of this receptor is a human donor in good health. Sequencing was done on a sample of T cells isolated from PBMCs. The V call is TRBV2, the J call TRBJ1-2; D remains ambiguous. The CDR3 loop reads CASSESWPEAYGYTF. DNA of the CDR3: TGTGCCAGCAGTGAATCTTGGCCGGAGGCCTATGGCTACACCTTC.